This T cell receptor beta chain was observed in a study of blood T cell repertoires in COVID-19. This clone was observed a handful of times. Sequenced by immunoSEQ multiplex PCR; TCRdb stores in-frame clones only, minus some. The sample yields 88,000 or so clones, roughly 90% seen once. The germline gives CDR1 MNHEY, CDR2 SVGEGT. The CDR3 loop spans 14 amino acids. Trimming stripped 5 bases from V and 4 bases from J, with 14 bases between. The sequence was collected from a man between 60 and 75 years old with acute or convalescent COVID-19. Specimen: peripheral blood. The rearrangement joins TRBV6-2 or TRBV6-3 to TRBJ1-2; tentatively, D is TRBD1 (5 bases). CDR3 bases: TGTGCCAGCAGTGTGGACACCGGCGGCTATGGCTACACCTTC. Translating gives CASSVDTGGYGYTF.